The TCR beta chain under discussion was sequenced for a study of blood T cells in healthy people across ages. Sample donors were healthy Caucasian individuals that came from Russia, aged roughly 6 to 100. Germline V lookup: CDR1 MDHEN, CDR2 SYDVKM. V lost 3 bases and J lost 5; bases outside the gene matches: 7. The CDR3 is 15 residues long. Only one count was recorded for this clonotype. Its antigen is unidentified. Notes on the study in general: Conclusively comparing naive with antigen-experienced cells was impossible with unsorted PBMCs.

A second PCR, run for roughly 7 to 12 cycles, used a sample-barcoded 5' primer plus a J-beta primer mix. TCRdb re-analysed the 5' RACE reads in MiXCR, keeping a single row per CDR3 protein. The sample carries roughly 700,000 distinct CDR3 sequences, approximately 25% recorded once. Separately, the same data were catalogued under a study of T cells of mothers and their children. That paper states: The data showed no persistent microchimeric T cell clones.

This TCR derives from a boy aged 5-17 years in good health. Sequenced: blood. This chain uses TRBV28 with TRBJ2-7; 10 bases align to TRBD2. DNA of the CDR3: TGTGCCAGCAGTTTGGCCCGAGCGGGAGGGGACGAGCAGTACTTC. Translation gives CASSLARAGGDEQYF.